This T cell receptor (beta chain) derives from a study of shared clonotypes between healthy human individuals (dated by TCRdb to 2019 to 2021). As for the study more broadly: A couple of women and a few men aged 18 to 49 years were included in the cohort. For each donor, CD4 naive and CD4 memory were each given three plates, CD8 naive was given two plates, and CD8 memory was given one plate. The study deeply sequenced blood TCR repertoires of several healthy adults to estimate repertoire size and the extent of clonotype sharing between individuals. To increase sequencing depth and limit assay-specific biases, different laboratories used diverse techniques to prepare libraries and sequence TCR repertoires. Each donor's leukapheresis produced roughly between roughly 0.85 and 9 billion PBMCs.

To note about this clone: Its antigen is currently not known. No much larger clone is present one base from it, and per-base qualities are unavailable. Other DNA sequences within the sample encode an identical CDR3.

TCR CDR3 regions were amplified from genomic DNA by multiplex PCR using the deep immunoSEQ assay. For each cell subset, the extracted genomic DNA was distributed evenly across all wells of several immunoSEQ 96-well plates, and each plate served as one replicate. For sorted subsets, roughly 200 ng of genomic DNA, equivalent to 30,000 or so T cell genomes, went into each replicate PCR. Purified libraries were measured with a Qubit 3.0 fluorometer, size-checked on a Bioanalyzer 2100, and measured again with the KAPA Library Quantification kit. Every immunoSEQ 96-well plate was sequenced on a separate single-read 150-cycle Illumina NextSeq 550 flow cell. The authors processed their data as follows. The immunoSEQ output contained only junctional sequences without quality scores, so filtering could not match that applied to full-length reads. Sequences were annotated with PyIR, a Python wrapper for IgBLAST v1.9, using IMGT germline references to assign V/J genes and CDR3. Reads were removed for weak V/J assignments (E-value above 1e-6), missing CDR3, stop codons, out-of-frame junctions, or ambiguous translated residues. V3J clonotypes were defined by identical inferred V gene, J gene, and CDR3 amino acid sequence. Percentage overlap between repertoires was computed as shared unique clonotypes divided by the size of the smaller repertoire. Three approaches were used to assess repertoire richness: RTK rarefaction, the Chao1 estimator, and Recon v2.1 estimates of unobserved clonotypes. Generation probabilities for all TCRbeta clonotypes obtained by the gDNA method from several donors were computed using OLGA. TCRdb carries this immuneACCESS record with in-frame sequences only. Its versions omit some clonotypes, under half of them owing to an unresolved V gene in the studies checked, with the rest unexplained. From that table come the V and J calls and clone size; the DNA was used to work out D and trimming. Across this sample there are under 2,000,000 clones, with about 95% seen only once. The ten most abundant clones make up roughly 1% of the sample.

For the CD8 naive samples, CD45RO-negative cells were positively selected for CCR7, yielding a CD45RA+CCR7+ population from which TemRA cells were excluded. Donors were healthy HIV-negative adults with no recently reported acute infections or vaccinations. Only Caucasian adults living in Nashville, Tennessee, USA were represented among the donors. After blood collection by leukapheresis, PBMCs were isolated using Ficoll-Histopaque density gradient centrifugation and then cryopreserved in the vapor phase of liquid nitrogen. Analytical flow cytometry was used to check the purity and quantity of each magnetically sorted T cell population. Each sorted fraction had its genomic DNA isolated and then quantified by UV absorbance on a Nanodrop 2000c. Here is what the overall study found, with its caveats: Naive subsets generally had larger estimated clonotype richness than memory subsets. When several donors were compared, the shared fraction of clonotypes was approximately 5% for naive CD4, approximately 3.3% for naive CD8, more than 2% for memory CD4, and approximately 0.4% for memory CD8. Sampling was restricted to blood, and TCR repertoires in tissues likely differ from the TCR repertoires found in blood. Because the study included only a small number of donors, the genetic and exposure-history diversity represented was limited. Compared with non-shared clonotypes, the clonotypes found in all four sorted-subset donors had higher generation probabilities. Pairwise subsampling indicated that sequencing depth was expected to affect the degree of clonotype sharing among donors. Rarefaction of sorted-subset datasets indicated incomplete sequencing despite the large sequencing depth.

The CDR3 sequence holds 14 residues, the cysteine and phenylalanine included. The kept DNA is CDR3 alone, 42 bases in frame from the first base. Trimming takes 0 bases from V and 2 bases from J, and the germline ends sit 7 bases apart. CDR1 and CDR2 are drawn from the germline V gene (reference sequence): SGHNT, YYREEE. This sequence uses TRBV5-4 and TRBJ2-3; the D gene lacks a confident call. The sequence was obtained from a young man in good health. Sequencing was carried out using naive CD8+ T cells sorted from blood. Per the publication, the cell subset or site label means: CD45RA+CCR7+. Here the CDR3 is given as CASSLGRVTDTQYF. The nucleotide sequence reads TGTGCCAGCAGCTTGGGACGGGTCACAGATACGCAGTATTTT.